This TCR beta chain was found in a study of T-cell reconstitution after alpha-beta-depleted transplantation in children. Unique molecular identifiers were built into the TCRbeta library. Via MiXCR, TCRdb re-called the PCR reads, giving one row per CDR3 protein. The top ten clones hold 3.5% to 4% of a sample with about 400,000 distinct CDR3 sequences, roughly 22% of them seen once. V was cut by 0 bases and J by 2 bases, with 8 bases left in between. CDR3 length: 15 residues. The germline V gene has CDR1 LGHDT and CDR2 YNNKEL (reference sequence). The source was PBMCs from the stem cell graft donor, collected from the stem cell graft. The rearrangement uses TRBV3-1 and TRBJ2-1; D is unresolved. The receptor's source is a human donor who donated a stem cell graft to a child with acute myeloid leukemia. Here the CDR3 DNA reads TGTGCCAGCAGCCAAGAGCGATTGCCCTACAATGAGCAGTTCTTC. This codes for CASSQERLPYNEQFF.